This TCR beta chain came from a study of blood T cell repertoires in COVID-19. Study in general: Researchers got acute and convalescent COVID-19 samples from the United States, Italy and Spain. The cDNA or gDNA used as material had been derived from T cells, B-cell-depleted T cells, or PBMCs.

Sequencing was performed with immunoSEQ multiplex PCR; in TCRdb, only in-frame clones are kept and a portion is missing. The sample lists around 220,000 clones; 84% were seen once. The germline V gene encodes CDR1 KGHSH and CDR2 LQKENI. With 6 bases clipped from V and 2 bases from J, the junction kept 7 bases outside the gene matches. The CDR3 runs to 14 residues. Participants were aged about 18 to 100 years, lived in around 25 US areas, and enrolled virtually. Two negative PCRs, clearance, or symptom resolution were required of recovered Cohort 3 donors. The TCR sequence derives from a woman aged 40 to 55 who had recovered from COVID-19. The V and J genes are TRBV18 and TRBJ2-7; 7 bases line up with TRBD1. The specimen was PBMCs or T cells enriched from blood (not recorded which). CDR3 DNA sequence: TGTGCCAGCTCTCCCGGGACAGCAACCTACGAGCAGTACGTC. This encodes CASSPGTATYEQYV.